This T cell receptor (beta chain) was documented in a study of T cell responses to AZD1222 COVID-19 vaccine. Study-wide points: There were vaccine-associated CD4 TCRs across spike, dominant at 160-218 and 743-854. Spike-specific TCR breadth and depth were elevated following two AZD1222 doses.

Clones were sequenced by immunoSEQ multiplex PCR, and TCRdb holds only the in-frame ones, with some missing. The profile shows 200,000 to 250,000 clones, less than 95% of them singletons. The CDR3 loop spans 14 amino acids. CDR1 SGHRS and CDR2 YFSETQ come from the germline V gene. V was cut by 2 bases and J by 0 bases, with 8 bases left in between. For this clone: Its specificity is unknown.

This TCR was sampled from an adult who received the MenACWY meningococcal vaccine as a control. Here the sequenced sample was peripheral blood, taken 28 days after the second dose of the MenACWY control vaccine. The chain uses TRBV5-1 and TRBJ1-2; D might be TRBD1 (5 bases). CDR3 DNA: TGCGCCAGCAGCTTCGGGGACTCTAACTATGGCTACACCTTC. This translates into CASSFGDSNYGYTF.